This T cell receptor (beta chain) was observed in a study of blood T cell repertoires in COVID-19. Study-level background: There were acute and convalescent COVID-19 samples, and they came from the United States, Italy and Spain. PBMCs, B-cell-depleted T cells, or T cells were the source of the cDNA or gDNA that made up the material.

How the authors handled the data: Reference gene primer amplification gave nucleated cell count estimates. Generated by immunoSEQ multiplex PCR, the TCRdb table keeps only in-frame clones and is missing some. Clone size and V and J calls were adopted from that table, with D and trimming inferred from the DNA. The data hold about 270,000 clones, with 75% to 90% observed a single time. Germline assignment: CDR1 SNHLY and CDR2 FYNNEI. V was clipped by 3 bases and J by 4 bases; unmatched bases: 4. The CDR3 is 15 amino acids. Comment on this clone: Other nucleotide sequences in the sample specify the same CDR3.

Clinical history reported by participants formed the basis on which cohorts were assigned. V and J are TRBV2 and TRBJ1-5; TRBD1 matches at 9 bases. Specimen: PBMCs or T cells enriched from blood (not recorded which). This receptor was identified in a woman younger than 30 who had recovered from COVID-19. CDR3 protein: CASSEEGQGNQPQHF. The CDR3 DNA sequence: TGTGCCAGCAGTGAGGAGGGACAGGGTAATCAGCCCCAGCATTTT.